A single sample gave rise to the 17 T cell receptor beta chains below, sequenced in a study of cytomegalovirus exposure and HLA in healthy donors. This PCR relied on a set of 60 Vbeta primers and 13 Jbeta primers. Assay used: immunoSEQ multiplex PCR; TCRdb lists only in-frame clones, some missing. The table lists about 130,000 clones, over 8% of them singletons. Sequencing input: PBMCs. The receptors here all came from a man between 35 and 55 years old in good health and CMV-seronegative.

In its sample, this clone was seen a few times. V gene TRBV18 combines with J gene TRBJ2-1; 8 bases map to TRBD1. The CDR3 loop spans 16 amino acids. CDR1 is KGHSH, CDR2 LQKENI, per germline. Germline trimming cut 0 bases from V and 4 bases from J; bases unmatched to any gene: 5. The CDR3 DNA sequence: TGTGCCAGCTCACCACCCCGGACAGGGATATACAATGAGCAGTTCTTC. Its protein is CASSPPRTGIYNEQFF.

This clone has only a few counts. This chain joins TRBV11-2 and TRBJ2-5, with 7 bases lining up with TRBD1. The CDR3 is made up of 15 amino acids. The trim removed 0 bases at V and 5 bases at J, leaving 6 bases unmatched. The germline V gene has CDR1 SGHAT and CDR2 FQNNGV. The CDR3 nucleotides are TGTGCCAGCAGCTTAGAGCAGGGGGTGTGGGAGACCCAGTACTTC. Protein: CASSLEQGVWETQYF.

The rearrangement links TRBV5-4 to TRBJ1-3; tentatively, D is TRBD1 (5 bases). The CDR3 covers 15 residues. Germline-derived CDR1 and CDR2 are SGHNT and YYREEE (reference sequence). V was pared by 0 bases and J by 2 bases, with 9 bases between. CDR3 nucleotide sequence: TGTGCCAGCAGCTTGGGGGCAGGGACTGGAAACACCATATATTTT. Protein sequence: CASSLGAGTGNTIYF.

There are a few counts of this clone. The rearrangement joins TRBV27 to TRBJ2-7; D perhaps matches TRBD2 (6 bases). Germline CDR1 and CDR2: MNHEY and SMNVEV (reference sequence). The V and J ends lost 0 bases and 2 bases respectively, with 20 bases between them. The CDR3 has 18 amino acids. The DNA of the CDR3 is TGTGCCAGCAGTTTATCATTAATAGCGGCGACGAAAACCTACGAGCAGTACTTC. This sequence encodes CASSLSLIAATKTYEQYF.

This clone was seen more than once but under ten times. CDR3 DNA sequence: TGTGCCAGCAGCCAAGAGGGAGAGAGCACTGAAGCTTTCTTT. Translated, it gives CASSQEGESTEAFF. The rearrangement uses TRBV14 and TRBJ1-1; D ambiguous. Trimming shortened V by 0 bases and J by 4 bases, and 9 bases separated the two germline ends. Germline CDR1 reads SGHDN; CDR2 reads FVKESK. The CDR3 consists of 14 residues.

V and J are TRBV7-2 and TRBJ1-2; TRBD1 is a possible D gene (6 bases). CDR1 and CDR2 from the germline V gene are SGHTA and FQGNSA. The CDR3 totals 14 residues. Trimming shortened V by 2 bases and J by 8 bases, and 15 bases separated the two germline ends. The CDR3 spells CASSLRAGAGGYTF. Written as DNA, the CDR3 is TGTGCCAGCAGCTTAAGGGCGGGGGCAGGGGGCTACACCTTC. Full variable domain (rest looked up from reference TRBV7-2 and TRBJ1-2): GAGVSQSPSNKVTEKGKDVELRCDPISGHTALYWYRQSLGQGLEFLIYFQGNSAPDKSGLPSDRFSAERTGGSVSTLTIQRTQQEDSAVYLCASSLRAGAGGYTFGSGTRLTVV.

The sample holds a few counts of this clone. The V gene is TRBV6-5, the J gene TRBJ1-5; TRBD1 agrees at 10 bases. Germline V gene data show CDR1 as MNHEY and CDR2 as SVGAGI. This CDR3 comprises 14 residues. The J segment lost 4 bases and the V segment lost 4 bases, leaving 1 base of the junction unmatched. The CDR3 nucleotides read TGTGCCAGCAGTTGGGGACAGGGGAATCAGCCCCAGCATTTT. This sequence encodes CASSWGQGNQPQHF.

This clone has only a few counts. The rearrangement uses TRBV7-2 and TRBJ1-6; D remains ambiguous. Germline V CDR1 and CDR2: SGHTA, FQGNSA. V shed 5 bases and J shed 10 bases, with 15 bases lying between them. The CDR3 spans 14 residues. Here the CDR3 reads CASSTNALGSPLHF. The DNA of the CDR3 is TGTGCCAGCAGCACCAACGCACTAGGGTCACCCCTCCACTTT.

The table lists this clone with a few counts. A read error may produce the germline difference seen at one junction end. This sample includes further DNA sequences coding for the same CDR3. This chain connects TRBV6-5 to TRBJ1-2; TRBD1 agrees at 12 bases. The CDR3 length is 14 residues. Germline-derived CDR1 and CDR2 are MNHEY and SVGAGI. The CDR3 sequence: CASRGTGGPYGYTF. CDR3 bases: TGTGCCAGCAGGGGGACAGGGGGCCCCTATGGCTACACCTTT.

The J gene is TRBJ1-1, the V gene TRBV5-1; D call uncertain. Germline CDR1 and CDR2: SGHRS and YFSETQ. The ends were cut back, 3 bases at V and 2 bases at J, with 14 bases in the middle. The CDR3 runs to 15 residues. The CDR3 DNA reads TGCGCCAGCAGCTGGCGTGAGGGCATTAACACTGAAGCTTTCTTT. This sequence encodes CASSWREGINTEAFF.

This clone has more than one count but fewer than ten. V gene TRBV5-5 combines with J gene TRBJ2-7; D gene unclear. Germline values: CDR1 SGHKS, CDR2 YYEKEE (reference sequence). The V end was cut by 0 bases, the J end by 0 bases, with 7 bases between. The CDR3 is 14 residues long. DNA for the CDR3: TGTGCCAGCAGCTTGGGAGACAACTCCTACGAGCAGTACTTC. Translation: CASSLGDNSYEQYF. The full variable domain, with the rest looked up from reference TRBV5-5 and TRBJ2-7, is DAGVTQSPTHLIKTRGQQVTLRCSPISGHKSVSWYQQVLGQGPQFIFQYYEKEERGRGNFPDRFSARQFPNYSSELNVNALLLGDSALYLCASSLGDNSYEQYFGPGTRLTVT.

This clone was seen more than once but under ten times. The CDR3 DNA is TGTGCCAGCAGTTTAACCTGGAGCCAGCCCCAGCATTTT. Its translation is CASSLTWSQPQHF. This rearrangement joins TRBV27 to TRBJ1-5; the D is unclear. Trimming removed 2 bases at V and 7 bases at J, with 9 bases between. CDR1 is MNHEY, CDR2 SMNVEV, per germline (reference sequence). The CDR3 has 13 amino acids.

The genes are TRBV10-1 and TRBJ2-5, with D possibly TRBD1 on 6 matching bases. Germline V lookup: CDR1 WNHNN, CDR2 SYGVQD (reference sequence). Deletions cut 0 bases from V and 4 bases from J, with 6 bases between. The CDR3 has 13 amino acids. The CDR3, as DNA: TGCGCCAGCAGTGAGTCAGGGGGAGAGACCCAGTACTTC. It encodes CASSESGGETQYF.

The chain uses TRBV7-9 and TRBJ2-1; 9 nucleotides match TRBD1. Trimming took 5 bases from V and 0 from J; bases not matched to a gene: 5. This CDR3 has 16 residues. Germline V lookup: CDR1 SEHNR, CDR2 FQNEAQ (reference sequence). The CDR3 bases are TGTGCCAGCAGCGGTGGGACAGGGAGCTCCTACAATGAGCAGTTCTTC. It yields the protein CASSGGTGSSYNEQFF.

The chain has TRBV2 and TRBJ2-5; 11 bases agree with TRBD2. The V gene end was trimmed by 6 bases and the J gene end by 1 base; junction bases not matched to a gene: 10. CDR1 and CDR2 from the germline V gene are SNHLY and FYNNEI. CDR3 length equals 17 residues. The CDR3 is CASRPGTSGGTQETQYF. CDR3 DNA sequence: TGTGCCAGCAGGCCAGGGACTAGCGGAGGAACCCAAGAGACCCAGTACTTC.

This clone has more than one count but fewer than ten. The CDR3 region is CAWSGYTTTIYF. CDR3 coding DNA: TGTGCCTGGAGTGGGTATACAACCACCATATATTTT. The V and J genes are TRBV30 and TRBJ1-3; D not resolved. The CDR3 is 12 residues long. Trimming removed 1 base at V and 9 bases at J, with 10 bases between. Germline V gene lookup returns CDR1 GTSNPN and CDR2 SVGIG (reference sequence).

In this sample, this clone turned up a few times. The same CDR3 arises from other DNA sequences in this sample as well. The chain combines TRBV20-1 with TRBJ1-2; the D is unclear. From germline, CDR1 is DFQATT and CDR2 SNEGSKA (reference sequence). This CDR3 is built from 10 residues. Trimming removed 4 bases from V and 6 bases from J, with 6 bases in between. Here the CDR3 reads CSATGDGYTF. CDR3 DNA: TGCAGTGCTACCGGGGATGGCTACACCTTC.